This T cell receptor beta chain comes out of a study of blood T cell repertoires in COVID-19. For the study at large: Some COVID-19 samples were acute and others convalescent; all came from the United States, Italy and Spain. Sources were T cells, B-cell-depleted T cells, or PBMCs; the material itself was cDNA or gDNA.

In its sample, this clone was seen once. Original processing methods: By means of reference gene primer amplification, nucleated cell counts were estimated. Libraries were prepared by immunoSEQ multiplex PCR; TCRdb keeps only in-frame clonotypes and omits some of them. That table supplies the V and J calls and clone size; D and trimming were determined from the DNA. The sample includes about 220,000 clones, 75% to 85% of them seen just once. Patients of the Seattle cohort, enrolled during active infection, were followed longitudinally. Germline loops: CDR1 MNHEY, CDR2 SMNVEV (reference sequence). With 4 bases clipped from V and 1 base from J, the junction kept 2 bases outside the gene matches. This CDR3 is 15 amino acids long.

This sequence was found in a woman in her 70s with COVID-19, enrolled during active disease. The sample consisted of peripheral blood. The V gene is TRBV27, the J gene TRBJ2-2, with TRBD2 matching 8 bases. CDR3 protein: CASSYTSGNTGELFF. The CDR3 DNA is TGTGCCAGCAGTTACACTAGCGGGAACACCGGGGAGCTGTTTTTT.